Below, 10 T cell receptor beta chains from the same sample are listed, as sequenced in a study of blood T cells in healthy people across ages. A J-beta primer mix and a sample-barcoded 5' primer were used in a second PCR of about 7 to 12 cycles. Each CDR3 protein gets one entry after TCRdb re-called the 5' RACE reads with MiXCR. The sample lists 730,000 or so distinct CDR3 sequences, roughly 47% occurring once. The sequenced sample consisted of blood. Source of these receptors: an older woman in good health.

This clonotype was detected a few times. The chain joins TRBV5-1 to TRBJ2-3; 10 nucleotides align to TRBD2. The CDR3 loop spans 16 amino acids. CDR1 is SGHRS and CDR2 is YFSETQ in the germline V gene. J lost 3 bases, V lost 2 bases, and 6 bases had no gene match. The DNA of the CDR3 is TGCGCCAGCAGCTTTAAGCGGGGGGGCCGAACAGATACGCAGTATTTT. Its protein is CASSFKRGGRTDTQYF.

The chain carries TRBV20-1 and TRBJ1-1, with TRBD1 identical over 9 bases. The V gene's germline CDR1 is DFQATT and CDR2 SNEGSKA (reference sequence). V lost 6 bases to trimming and J lost 5 bases; unmatched junction nucleotides: 7. This CDR3 contains 13 residues. The CDR3 region is CSATTGGRTEAFF. The CDR3 DNA is TGCAGTGCGACGACAGGGGGGAGGACTGAAGCTTTCTTT.

The gene calls are TRBV15 and TRBJ1-4, with D possibly matching TRBD1 (5 bases). The CDR3 runs to 13 residues. Trimming stripped 6 bases from V and 7 bases from J, with 12 bases between. Germline CDR1 reads LNHNV; CDR2 reads YYDKDF (reference sequence). This chain's CDR3 is CATREHGGEKLFF. The CDR3 DNA sequence: TGTGCCACCAGAGAACACGGGGGTGAAAAACTGTTTTTT.

The CDR3 DNA follows: TGTGCCAGCAGTCGTACCAGCGCTAGCTCCTACAATGAGCAGTACTTC. Translating gives CASSRTSASSYNEQYF. The chain couples TRBV7-3 to TRBJ2-1, with D possibly being TRBD2 (5 bases). Matching the DNA end better, TRBJ2-7 makes the J call doubtful. CDR1 is SGHTA and CDR2 is FQGTGA in the germline V gene. The CDR3 has 16 amino acids.

J is TRBJ2-7 and V is TRBV7-8; 14 nucleotides line up with TRBD2. The CDR3 is made up of 18 amino acids. Germline assignment: CDR1 SGHVS and CDR2 FQNEAQ. With 5 bases clipped from V and 0 bases from J, the junction kept 9 bases outside the gene matches. The CDR3 nucleotides are TGTGCCAGCAGCAAGGGACTAGCGGGGGTCCTGAGCTCCTACGAGCAGTACTTC. Translated: CASSKGLAGVLSSYEQYF. Full variable domain (remainder filled in from reference TRBV7-8 and TRBJ2-7): GAGVSQSPRYKVAKRGQDVALRCDPISGHVSLFWYQQALGQGPEFLTYFQNEAQLDKSGLPSDRFFAERPEGSVSTLKIQRTQQEDSAVYLCASSKGLAGVLSSYEQYFGPGTRLTVT.

V gene TRBV9 combines with J gene TRBJ2-7; 9 positions agree with TRBD2. The CDR3 has 15 amino acids. After removal of 0 bases from V and 7 bases from J, the junction contained 8 bases not matched to a gene. In germline, CDR1 is SGDLS, CDR2 YYNGEE. This CDR3 is CASSVGSSGIREQYF. CDR3 nucleotide sequence: TGTGCCAGCAGCGTAGGTTCTAGCGGGATTAGGGAGCAGTACTTC. The whole variable domain, remainder taken from reference TRBV9 and TRBJ2-7, is DSGVTQTPKHLITATGQRVTLRCSPRSGDLSVYWYQQSLDQGLQFLIQYYNGEERAKGNILERFSAQQFPDLHSELNLSSLELGDSALYFCASSVGSSGIREQYFGPGTRLTVT.

This clonotype appeared many times. V usage is TRBV18 and J usage is TRBJ2-7, with D maybe TRBD2 (5 bases). The CDR3 consists of 12 residues. The V end was cut by 1 base, the J end by 5 bases, with 6 bases between. Looked up from germline, CDR1 is KGHSH and CDR2 is LQKENI. CDR3: CASSPRGNEQYF. In nucleotides, the CDR3 is TGTGCCAGCTCACCACGAGGGAACGAGCAGTACTTC.

This clonotype turned up a few times. The chain recombines TRBV2 with TRBJ2-3; tentative D call: TRBD2 (5 bases). The CDR3 is 13 residues long. Trimming removed 5 bases from V and 2 bases from J, with 8 bases in between. CDR1 and CDR2 from the germline V gene are SNHLY and FYNNEI. Here the CDR3 reads CASSKDFTDTQYF. CDR3 in DNA: TGTGCCAGCAGTAAGGACTTCACAGATACGCAGTATTTT.

This rearrangement joins TRBV5-6 to TRBJ2-7; D may be TRBD1 (5 bases). The germline V and J ends were trimmed by 4 bases and 2 bases, with 7 bases remaining between them. This CDR3 has 12 residues. The germline gives CDR1 SGHDT, CDR2 YYEEEE. The CDR3 DNA follows: TGTGCCAGCAGCACCAGGGCCTACGAGCAGTACTTC. This sequence encodes CASSTRAYEQYF. Looking up the rest from reference TRBV5-6 and TRBJ2-7 gives the full variable domain: DAGVTQSPTHLIKTRGQQVTLRCSPKSGHDTVSWYQQALGQGPQFIFQYYEEEERQRGNFPDRFSGHQFPNYSSELNVNALLLGDSALYLCASSTRAYEQYFGPGTRLTVT.

The table lists this clonotype with a count of one. The chain uses TRBV6-2 or TRBV6-3 and TRBJ2-5; D remains ambiguous. CDR1 and CDR2 from the germline V gene are MNHEY and SVGEGT. V lost 5 bases and J 5 bases, leaving 15 bases between the germline ends. The CDR3 has 14 residues. The CDR3 sequence: CASSPLVGRETQYF. In nucleotides, the CDR3 is TGTGCCAGCAGTCCCCTAGTAGGGCGGGAGACCCAGTACTTC.